The entry below describes one T cell receptor (beta chain). Its specificity is not known. These data come from a study of cytomegalovirus exposure and HLA in healthy donors. Study-level results: Rarity characterized most TCR sequences, yet some public TCRs appeared in many donors.

Vbeta (60) and Jbeta (13) primers were used in the PCR. In the authors' workflow: In a later analysis, the count reached roughly 80 million unique TCR beta chains, with approximately 10 million shared. The repertoire was sequenced with immunoSEQ multiplex PCR; TCRdb's copy has only in-frame clones and lacks some. For V, J and clone size, that table is used; D and trimming come from the DNA. The table records about 180,000 clones, around 80% of them present only once. V dropped 2 bases and J dropped 5 bases, with 7 bases sitting between them. Looked up from germline, CDR1 is KGHSH and CDR2 is LQKENI. The CDR3 sequence is 13 residues long.

This receptor was obtained from a girl between 5 and 17 years old in good health and CMV-seropositive. The sequenced sample consisted of PBMCs. The V gene is TRBV18, the J gene TRBJ1-5, with no clear D. The CDR3 loop reads CASSPTQDQPQHF. The CDR3 DNA reads TGTGCCAGCTCACCAACCCAGGATCAGCCCCAGCATTTT.